The T cell receptor beta chain under discussion was sequenced for a study of patients and donors after allogeneic stem cell transplantation. TCRdb reanalysed the RT-PCR reads using MiXCR and keeps one entry per CDR3 protein. The sample comprises approximately 150,000 distinct CDR3 sequences, nearly 25% of which are singletons, and roughly 26% rests with the top ten. Material: blood, either unsorted or a sorted T cell fraction (not recorded which). The receptor's source is a human donor who was either an allogeneic HSCT recipient or a stem cell or donor lymphocyte infusion donor (not recorded which). It is not recorded whose cells these are; they may come from a transplant donor.

The CDR3 loop reads CASSYRGVMGEKLFF. As DNA, the CDR3 is TGTGCCAGCAGTTACCGGGGGGTAATGGGGGAAAAACTGTTTTTT. The chain links TRBV6-5 to TRBJ1-4; tentatively, D is TRBD1 (5 bases). V was trimmed by 2 bases and J by 8 bases, leaving 15 bases between them. Germline values: CDR1 MNHEY, CDR2 SVGAGI. The CDR3 sequence is 15 residues long.